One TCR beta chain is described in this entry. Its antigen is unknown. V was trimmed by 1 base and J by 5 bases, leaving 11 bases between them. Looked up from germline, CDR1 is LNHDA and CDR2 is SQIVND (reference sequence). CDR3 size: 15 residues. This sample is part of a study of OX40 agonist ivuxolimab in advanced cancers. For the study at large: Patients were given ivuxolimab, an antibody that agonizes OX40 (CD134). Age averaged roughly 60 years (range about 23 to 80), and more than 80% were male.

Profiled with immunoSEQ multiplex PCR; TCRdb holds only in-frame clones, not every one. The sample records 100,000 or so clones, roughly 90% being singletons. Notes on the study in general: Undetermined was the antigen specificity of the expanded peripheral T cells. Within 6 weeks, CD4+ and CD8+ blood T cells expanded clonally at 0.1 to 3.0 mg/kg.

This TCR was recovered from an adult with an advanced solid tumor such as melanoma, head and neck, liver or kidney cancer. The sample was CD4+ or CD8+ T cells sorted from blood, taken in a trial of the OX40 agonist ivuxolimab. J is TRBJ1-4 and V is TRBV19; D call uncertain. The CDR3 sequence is CASSIGGGVNEKLFF. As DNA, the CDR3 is TGTGCCAGTAGTATAGGTGGAGGCGTCAATGAAAAACTGTTTTTT.